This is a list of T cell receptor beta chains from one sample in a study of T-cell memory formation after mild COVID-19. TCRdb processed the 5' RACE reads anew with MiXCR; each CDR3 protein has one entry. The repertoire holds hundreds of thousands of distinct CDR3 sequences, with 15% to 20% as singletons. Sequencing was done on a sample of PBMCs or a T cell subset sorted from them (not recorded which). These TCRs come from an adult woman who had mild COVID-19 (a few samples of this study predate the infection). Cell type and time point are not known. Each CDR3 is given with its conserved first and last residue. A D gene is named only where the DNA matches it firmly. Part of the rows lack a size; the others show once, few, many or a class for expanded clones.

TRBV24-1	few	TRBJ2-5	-	CATSVGQTPSMETQYF	TGTGCCACCAGTGTTGGACAGACTCCCTCCATGGAGACCCAGTACTTC
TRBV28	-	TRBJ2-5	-	CASVIGGQETQYF	TGTGCCAGCGTTATAGGAGGACAAGAGACCCAGTACTTC
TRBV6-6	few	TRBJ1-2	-	CASENGYGYTF	TGTGCCAGCGAGAATGGGTATGGCTACACCTTC
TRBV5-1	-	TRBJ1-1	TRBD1	CASSLRDRDYTEAFF	TGCGCCAGCAGCCTAAGGGACAGGGACTACACTGAAGCTTTCTTT
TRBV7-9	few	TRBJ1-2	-	CASSDKEDSSNYGYTF	TGTGCCAGCAGCGATAAGGAGGATTCTAGTAACTATGGCTACACCTTC
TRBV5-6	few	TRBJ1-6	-	CASSGRGSPLHF	TGTGCCAGCAGCGGGAGGGGTTCACCCCTCCACTTT
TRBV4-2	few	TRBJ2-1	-	CASSQLWVGDEQFF	TGTGCCAGCAGCCAGCTGTGGGTCGGGGATGAGCAGTTCTTC
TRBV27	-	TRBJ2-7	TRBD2	CASSIGLAGPYEQYF	TGTGCCAGCTCTATCGGACTAGCGGGACCCTACGAGCAGTACTTC
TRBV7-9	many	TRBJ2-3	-	CASSVQPISTDTQYF	TGTGCCAGCAGCGTACAGCCTATAAGCACAGATACGCAGTATTTT
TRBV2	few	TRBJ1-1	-	CASGVRGEAFF	TGTGCCAGCGGAGTTAGAGGTGAAGCTTTCTTT
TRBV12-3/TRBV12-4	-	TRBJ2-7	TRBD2	CASSGSGAYEQYF	TGTGCCAGCAGTGGTAGCGGGGCCTACGAGCAGTACTTC
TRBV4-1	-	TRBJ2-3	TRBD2	CASSHKSGDTDTQYF	TGCGCCAGCAGCCATAAAAGCGGGGACACAGATACGCAGTATTTT
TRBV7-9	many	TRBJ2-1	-	CASSLGAGEQFF	TGTGCCAGCAGCTTAGGTGCGGGTGAGCAGTTCTTC
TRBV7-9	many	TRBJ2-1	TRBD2	CASSRLAGVGNEQFF	TGTGCCAGCAGTCGCCTAGCGGGAGTGGGGAATGAGCAGTTCTTC
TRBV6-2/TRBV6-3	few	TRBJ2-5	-	CASSYSEVRETQYF	TGTGCCAGCAGTTACTCGGAGGTTCGGGAGACCCAGTACTTC
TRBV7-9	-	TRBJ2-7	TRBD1	CASSPRQGGYYEQYF	TGTGCCAGCAGCCCCCGACAGGGGGGCTACTACGAGCAGTACTTC
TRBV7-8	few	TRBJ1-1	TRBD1	CASSPRRTGNTEAFF	TGTGCCAGCAGCCCTCGGCGGACAGGGAACACTGAAGCTTTCTTT
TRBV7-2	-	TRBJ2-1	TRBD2	CASSTEVGRLDEQFF	TGTGCCAGCAGCACCGAGGTCGGGAGGCTCGATGAGCAGTTCTTC
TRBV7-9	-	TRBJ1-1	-	CASSFPNPGLEAFF	TGTGCCAGCAGCTTTCCGAATCCGGGGCTGGAAGCTTTCTTT
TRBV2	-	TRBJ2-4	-	CASSEQGAAKNIQYF	TGTGCCAGCAGTGAGCAAGGGGCGGCCAAAAACATTCAGTACTTC
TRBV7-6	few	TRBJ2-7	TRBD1	CASSLGWGTVSF	TGTGCCAGCAGCTTAGGGTGGGGGACAGTCTCGTTC
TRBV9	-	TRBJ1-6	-	CASSERGGVRALHF	TGTGCCAGCAGCGAGAGGGGTGGCGTGAGGGCCCTCCACTTT
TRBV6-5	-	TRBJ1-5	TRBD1	CASSRLDRGNQPQHF	TGTGCCAGCAGTCGACTGGACAGGGGAAATCAGCCCCAGCATTTT
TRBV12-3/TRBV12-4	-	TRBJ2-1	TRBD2	CASSLVETSPYNEQFF	TGTGCCAGCAGTTTAGTGGAGACTAGCCCCTACAATGAGCAGTTCTTC
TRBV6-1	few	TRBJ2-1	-	CASSEARYEQFF	TGTGCCAGCAGTGAAGCGCGCTATGAGCAGTTCTTC
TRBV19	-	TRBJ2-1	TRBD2	CASSGTSGTFNVGQFF	TGTGCCAGTTCCGGGACTAGCGGAACCTTCAATGTGGGGCAGTTCTTC
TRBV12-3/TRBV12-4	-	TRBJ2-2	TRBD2	CASSPREGGELFF	TGTGCCAGCAGTCCCAGGGAGGGGGGGGAGCTGTTTTTT
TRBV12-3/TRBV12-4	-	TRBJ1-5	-	CASSFFSRDQPQHF	TGTGCCAGCAGTTTTTTTTCCAGAGATCAGCCCCAGCATTTT
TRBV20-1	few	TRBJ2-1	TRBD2	CSARSWTSGTDEQFF	TGCAGTGCTAGATCCTGGACTAGCGGGACCGATGAGCAGTTCTTC
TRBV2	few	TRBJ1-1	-	CASRAQGITPEAFF	TGTGCCAGCAGGGCACAGGGCATCACTCCTGAAGCTTTCTTT
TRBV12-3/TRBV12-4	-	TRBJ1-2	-	CASRFQTGANYGYTF	TGTGCCAGCAGGTTTCAGACAGGTGCTAACTATGGCTACACCTTC
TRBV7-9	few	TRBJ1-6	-	CASSLAQGSDSPLHF	TGTGCCAGCAGCTTAGCCCAGGGTTCTGATTCACCCCTCCACTTT
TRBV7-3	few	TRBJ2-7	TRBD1	CASSRTGVLSYEQYF	TGTGCCAGCAGTCGCACAGGGGTCCTCTCCTACGAGCAGTACTTC
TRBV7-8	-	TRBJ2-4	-	CASSPRRTENIQYF	TGTGCCAGCAGCCCTCGACGGACAGAAAACATTCAGTACTTC
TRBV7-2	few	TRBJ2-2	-	CASRMGRPGELFF	TGTGCCAGCAGAATGGGGCGGCCCGGGGAGCTGTTTTTT
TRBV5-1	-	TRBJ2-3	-	CASSLSGAGATDTQYF	TGCGCCAGCAGCTTGTCGGGAGCAGGGGCTACAGATACGCAGTATTTT